The 14 T cell receptor beta chains reported below all come from one sample, sequenced in a study of human T cells and chemical hapten exposure. The sample's time point: pre-sensitization, week 0. The treatment: therapeutic diphenylcyclopropenone sensitization with weekly scalp DPC. A single record per CDR3 protein comes from TCRdb applying MiXCR to the RACE reads. The sample contains roughly 120,000 distinct CDR3 sequences, approximately 13% of which appear only once. This specimen consisted of whole blood, obtained in connection with sensitization to the hapten diphenylcyclopropenone (DPC). The receptors derive from a woman under 30 with alopecia areata. Some clones in this sample may be carry-over from other donors' samples.

The chain employs TRBV20-1 and TRBJ2-1; 9 positions agree with TRBD2. Germline V lookup: CDR1 DFQATT, CDR2 SNEGSKA (reference sequence). J gave up 7 bases and V 5 bases, and 18 bases lay outside the gene matches. The CDR3 consists of 17 residues. For the CDR3, the DNA is TGCAGTGCTCCGGGACTAGCTAAACGCCGGTCGGTAAATGAGCAGTTCTTC. Encoded protein: CSAPGLAKRRSVNEQFF.

This clonotype appeared a few times. This chain links TRBV20-1 with TRBJ1-6; D gene ambiguous. This CDR3 has 15 amino acids. Trimming removed 1 base at V and 1 base at J, with 8 bases between. CDR1 and CDR2 from the germline V gene are DFQATT and SNEGSKA (reference sequence). CDR3 DNA: TGCAGTGCTAGAGTAGCGCAGTCCTATAATTCACCCCTCCACTTT. Protein product: CSARVAQSYNSPLHF.

The chain uses TRBV4-3 and TRBJ2-5; tentative D call: TRBD1 (6 bases). Trimming stripped 1 base from V and 5 bases from J, with 11 bases between. There are 14 residues in the CDR3. Germline V gene lookup returns CDR1 LGHNA and CDR2 YSLEER. The CDR3 DNA reads as TGCGCCAGCAGCCAAGTCTCAGGGGTGGAGACCCAGTACTTC. This codes for CASSQVSGVETQYF.

This clonotype was found a few times. The chain links TRBV2 to TRBJ1-2; tentative D call: TRBD1 (6 bases). Germline loops: CDR1 SNHLY, CDR2 FYNNEI. The germline V and J ends were trimmed by 5 bases and 0 bases, with 13 bases remaining between them. CDR3 length equals 15 residues. Here the CDR3 DNA reads TGTGCCAGCAGTACCCTCCGGGACACTAACTATGGCTACACCTTC. Translated: CASSTLRDTNYGYTF.

The J gene is TRBJ2-5, the V gene TRBV4-3; D possibly corresponds to TRBD2 (6 bases). This CDR3 has 16 amino acids. Germline loops: CDR1 LGHNA, CDR2 YSLEER. Between the trimmed V and J ends, which lost 0 bases and 5 bases, there was a span of 16 bases. The CDR3 DNA is TGCGCCAGCAGCCAAGAAGGAGGGGCGTTCGCGGAGACCCAGTACTTC. Translating gives CASSQEGGAFAETQYF.

The rearrangement joins TRBV7-2 to TRBJ2-2; tentatively, D is TRBD1 (5 bases). This CDR3 spans 15 amino acids. Germline V CDR1 and CDR2: SGHTA, FQGNSA. V gave up 1 base and J gave up 10 bases, with 16 bases separating them. CDR3 bases: TGTGCCAGCAGCTTAGGTTGGGGCAGAAATGAGGAGCTGTTTTTT. Translating gives CASSLGWGRNEELFF.

This clonotype came up a few times. The chain has TRBV12-3 or TRBV12-4 and TRBJ2-3, with TRBD2 identical over 9 bases. This CDR3 region has 16 residues. The V gene end was trimmed by 1 base and the J gene end by 2 bases; junction bases not matched to a gene: 4. CDR3 coding DNA: TGTGCCAGCAGTTTAGGAGCGGGGGGACCCACAGATACGCAGTATTTT. Encoded protein: CASSLGAGGPTDTQYF.

The chain carries TRBV12-3 or TRBV12-4 and TRBJ2-2; 9 bases map to TRBD1. This CDR3 has 16 amino acids. V lost 7 bases to trimming and J lost 6 bases; unmatched junction nucleotides: 12. The CDR3 here is CASKNRGLMSAGELFF. The DNA for the CDR3 is TGTGCCAGCAAAAACAGGGGGCTGATGAGTGCCGGGGAGCTGTTTTTT.

This clonotype was counted a few times. This chain connects TRBV7-9 to TRBJ2-1, with 11 bases matching TRBD2. Trimming took 5 bases from V and 0 from J; bases not matched to a gene: 12. The CDR3 contains 19 residues. Germline assignment: CDR1 SEHNR and CDR2 FQNEAQ (reference sequence). CDR3 residues: CASSHSLAGGPSSYNEQFF. In DNA form, the CDR3 reads TGTGCCAGCAGCCATTCCCTAGCGGGGGGCCCTAGCTCCTACAATGAGCAGTTCTTC.

The V and J genes are TRBV20-1 and TRBJ2-5, with 10 positions matching TRBD1. Germline CDR1 DFQATT, CDR2 SNEGSKA (reference sequence). CDR3 length: 15 amino acids. V shed 2 bases, J shed 4 bases, and the junction held 7 bases outside the gene matches. CDR3 in DNA: TGCAGTGCTAGACTACCCGGGACAGGGGTAGAGACCCAGTACTTC. Residues: CSARLPGTGVETQYF.

V usage is TRBV4-3 and J usage is TRBJ1-2, with D unresolved. This CDR3 is built from 15 residues. Between the trimmed V and J ends, which lost 0 bases and 5 bases, there was a span of 13 bases. CDR1 LGHNA and CDR2 YSLEER come from the germline V gene. The CDR3 sequence: CASSQERTSPYGYTF. CDR3 DNA: TGCGCCAGCAGCCAAGAAAGGACGTCACCATATGGCTACACCTTC.

The genes are TRBV4-3 and TRBJ2-7; 8 bases are shared with TRBD2. CDR1 is LGHNA and CDR2 is YSLEER in the germline V gene. The CDR3 sequence is 15 residues long. V was clipped by 5 bases and J by 1 base; unmatched bases: 7. The CDR3 reads CASSYRERGSYEQYF. As DNA, the CDR3 is TGCGCCAGCAGCTACAGGGAGCGGGGGTCCTACGAGCAGTACTTC.

A single count supports this clonotype. A much larger clone lies one base from this, so it may be a read error. The rearrangement links TRBV27 to TRBJ1-6, with D perhaps TRBD1 (5 bases). The CDR3 length is 12 residues. Trimming stripped 4 bases from V and 7 bases from J, with 5 bases between. In germline, CDR1 is MNHEY, CDR2 SMNVEV (reference sequence). The CDR3 loop is CASSWGNSPLHF. The CDR3 nucleotides read TGTGCCAGCAGTTGGGGGAATTCACCCCTCCACTTT.

This clonotype was counted a few times. In nucleotides, the CDR3 is TGTGCCAGCAGGGGATTACGGGATCAGCCCCAGCATTTT. Its translation: CASRGLRDQPQHF. J is TRBJ1-5 and V is TRBV25-1; no definite D call. Germline CDR1 and CDR2: MGHDK and SYGVNS. CDR3 length: 13 residues. Trimming shortened V by 6 bases and J by 5 bases, and 11 bases separated the two germline ends.